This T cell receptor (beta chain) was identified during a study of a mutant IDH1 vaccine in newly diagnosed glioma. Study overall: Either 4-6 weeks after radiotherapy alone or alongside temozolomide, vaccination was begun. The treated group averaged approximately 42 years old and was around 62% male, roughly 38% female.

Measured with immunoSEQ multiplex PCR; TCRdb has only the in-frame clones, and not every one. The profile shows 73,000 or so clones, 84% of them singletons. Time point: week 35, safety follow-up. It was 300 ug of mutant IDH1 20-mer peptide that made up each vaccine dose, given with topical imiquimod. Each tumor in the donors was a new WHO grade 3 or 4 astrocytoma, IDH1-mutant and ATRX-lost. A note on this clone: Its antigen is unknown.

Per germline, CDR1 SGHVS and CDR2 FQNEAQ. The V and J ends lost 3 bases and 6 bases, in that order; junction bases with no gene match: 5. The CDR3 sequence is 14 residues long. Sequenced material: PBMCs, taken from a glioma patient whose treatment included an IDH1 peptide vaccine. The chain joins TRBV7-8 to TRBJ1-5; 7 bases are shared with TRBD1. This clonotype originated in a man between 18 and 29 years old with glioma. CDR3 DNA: TGTGCCAGCAGCTTCCGACAGGGCGGTCAGCCCCAGCATTTT. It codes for CASSFRQGGQPQHF.